The next 27 T cell receptor beta chains were all read from a single sample in a study of blood T cells in healthy people across ages. A second PCR of roughly 7 to 11 cycles used a sample-barcoded 5' primer and a J-beta primer mix. Each CDR3 protein is one row after TCRdb ran MiXCR on the 5' RACE reads. This sample has approximately 850,000 distinct CDR3 sequences; 58% occur once, and the top ten carry roughly 22%. Sequences were obtained from blood. These receptors all come from a young man in good health.

J is TRBJ2-1 and V is TRBV20-1; 13 bases align to TRBD2. Germline V gives CDR1 DFQATT, CDR2 SNEGSKA (reference sequence). The CDR3 totals 17 residues. Losses at the gene ends were 0 bases for V and 8 bases for J; bases not matched to a gene: 10. The CDR3 protein is CSARDFDGTSGIYEQFF. CDR3 DNA sequence: TGCAGTGCTAGAGATTTCGATGGGACTAGCGGGATTTATGAGCAGTTCTTC.

This chain connects TRBV6-6 to TRBJ1-2, with D hard to call. Deletions cut 5 bases from V and 7 bases from J, with 14 bases between. Germline V lookup: CDR1 MNHNY, CDR2 SVGAGI (reference sequence). The CDR3 sequence is 13 residues long. This CDR3 reads CASSIPEPIGYTF. The CDR3 region has the DNA TGTGCCAGCAGTATCCCAGAGCCCATTGGCTACACCTTC.

The chain employs TRBV20-1 and TRBJ2-1; TRBD2 agrees at 8 bases. V lost 0 bases to trimming and J lost 6 bases; unmatched junction nucleotides: 7. Germline loops: CDR1 DFQATT, CDR2 SNEGSKA (reference sequence). The length of the CDR3 is 15 residues. The CDR3 region has the DNA TGCAGTGCTAGAGATCGCGGGACTAGGCCCAATGAGCAGTTCTTC. This sequence encodes CSARDRGTRPNEQFF.

This clonotype was picked up a small number of times. The J gene is TRBJ2-3, the V gene TRBV20-1; a possible D gene is TRBD2 (6 bases). V lost 5 bases, J lost 4 bases, and 19 bases lay in between. CDR1 DFQATT and CDR2 SNEGSKA come from the germline V gene (reference sequence). The CDR3 runs 15 residues. The CDR3 loop reads CSAHSEGQGADTQYF. CDR3 in DNA: TGCAGTGCTCACTCGGAGGGGCAGGGCGCAGATACGCAGTATTTT.

The V gene is TRBV20-1, the J gene TRBJ2-5; 11 bases are a match to TRBD2. Near its end, the DNA agrees better with TRBJ2-7, so the J call may be wrong. Germline loops: CDR1 DFQATT, CDR2 SNEGSKA (reference sequence). The CDR3 has 15 amino acids. DNA for the CDR3: TGCAGTGCTAGAATCCCGGGACTAGCGGCCGGCGAGCAGTACTTC. This gives the protein CSARIPGLAAGEQYF.

This sequence joins TRBV5-6 and TRBJ1-6; 8 bases are shared with TRBD1. From germline, CDR1 is SGHDT and CDR2 YYEEEE. V gave up 4 bases and J gave up 9 bases; unmatched junction bases: 6. This CDR3 comprises 14 residues. As DNA, the CDR3 is TGTGCCAGCAGCACGGACAGGGTGGCTTCACCCCTCCACTTT. As protein: CASSTDRVASPLHF.

The rearrangement uses TRBV29-1 and TRBJ2-5; 8 positions agree with TRBD2. CDR1 and CDR2 (germline): SQVTM, ANQGSEA. The J segment lost 0 bases and the V segment lost 7 bases, leaving 4 bases of the junction unmatched. The CDR3 runs 13 residues. The CDR3 loop reads CSGDSGDQETQYF. For the CDR3, the DNA is TGCAGCGGGGATAGCGGGGACCAAGAGACCCAGTACTTC.

The chain has TRBV20-1 and TRBJ2-1; TRBD2 matches 12 bases. Germline trimming cut 8 bases from V and 1 base from J; bases unmatched to any gene: 3. The CDR3 has 14 amino acids. Germline V gives CDR1 DFQATT, CDR2 SNEGSKA (reference sequence). The CDR3: CSLAGGSSYNEQFF. CDR3 DNA sequence: TGCAGTCTAGCGGGAGGGAGTTCCTACAATGAGCAGTTCTTC.

This chain connects TRBV6-5 to TRBJ1-6; D not resolved. The germline V gene has CDR1 MNHEY and CDR2 SVGAGI. This CDR3 is built from 14 residues. The germline V and J ends were trimmed by 6 bases and 8 bases, with 14 bases remaining between them. CDR3 amino acids: CASRRQMEDSPLHF. The CDR3 nucleotides are TGTGCCAGCAGGCGCCAGATGGAGGATTCACCCCTCCACTTT.

The V and J genes are TRBV4-2 and TRBJ1-2; maybe TRBD1 (5 bases). The CDR3 totals 16 residues. V was cut by 0 bases and J by 8 bases, with 19 bases left in between. The germline V gene encodes CDR1 LGHNA and CDR2 YNFKEQ. The CDR3 coding sequence is TGTGCCAGCAGCCAAGATAGGGTGGTGCAGGGTAAAGGCTACACCTTC. Its protein product is CASSQDRVVQGKGYTF.

The V gene is TRBV3-1, the J gene TRBJ2-3; 8 bases agree with TRBD2. The germline V gene has CDR1 LGHDT and CDR2 YNNKEL (reference sequence). The length of the CDR3 is 14 residues. J gave up 4 bases and V 5 bases, and 5 bases lay outside the gene matches. CDR3 region: CASSFSGTADTQYF. CDR3 coding DNA: TGTGCCAGCAGCTTTAGCGGGACTGCAGATACGCAGTATTTT.

The rearrangement links TRBV7-2 to TRBJ2-6; D ambiguous. The V end was cut by 1 base, the J end by 0 bases, with 7 bases between. The germline V gene encodes CDR1 SGHTA and CDR2 FQGNSA. The CDR3 runs 16 residues. The CDR3 loop is CASSLEGSSGANVLTF. The CDR3 DNA reads TGTGCCAGCAGCTTAGAGGGCAGCTCTGGGGCCAACGTCCTGACTTTC.

The chain uses TRBV29-1 and TRBJ2-3, with 9 bases aligning to TRBD2. J was trimmed by 6 bases and V by 3 bases; bases with no gene match: 10. Germline lookup yields CDR1 SQVTM and CDR2 ANQGSEA. This CDR3 has 15 residues. The CDR3 nucleotides are TGCAGCGTTGACGTGGCGGGAGGGCCAGGGGATACGCAGTATTTT. As protein: CSVDVAGGPGDTQYF.

This clonotype was counted once. The genes are TRBV29-1 and TRBJ2-5; 7 bases agree with TRBD2. The J call is doubtful: the DNA matches TRBJ2-7 better. Germline V gene sequence: CDR1 SQVTM, CDR2 ANQGSEA. CDR3 length: 12 residues. CDR3 amino acids: CSVAGTNHEQYF. The CDR3, as DNA: TGCAGCGTTGCTGGGACTAACCACGAGCAGTACTTC.

CDR3 sequence reads: CSASDNNEQYF. The DNA for the CDR3 is TGCAGTGCTAGCGACAACAATGAGCAGTACTTC. This chain joins TRBV20-1 and TRBJ2-5, with no clear D. Germline CDR1 is DFQATT and CDR2 is SNEGSKA (reference sequence). The CDR3 sequence is 11 residues long. V dropped 3 bases and J dropped 11 bases, with 13 bases sitting between them.

This rearrangement joins TRBV29-1 to TRBJ2-1, with TRBD2 matching 7 bases. V shed 3 bases, J shed 7 bases, and the junction held 6 bases outside the gene matches. The CDR3 covers 13 residues. CDR1 and CDR2 (germline): SQVTM, ANQGSEA. CDR3 amino acids: CSVEGLPENEQFF. The CDR3 bases are TGCAGCGTTGAGGGACTACCCGAGAATGAGCAGTTCTTC.

There are a few counts of this clonotype. The chain employs TRBV14 and TRBJ1-2; D ambiguous. This CDR3 region has 13 residues. Trimming stripped 1 base from V and 8 bases from J, with 11 bases between. CDR1 is SGHDN, CDR2 FVKESK, per germline. The CDR3 nucleotides read TGTGCCAGCAGCCAAGGGCTTTTAAGCGGCTACACCTTC. Amino acid sequence: CASSQGLLSGYTF.

The chain links TRBV21-1 to TRBJ2-6; the listed D gene, TRBD1, was not tested against the DNA. TRBV21-1 has pseudogene status. This CDR3 region has 16 residues. This CDR3 is CASLRGRHSGANVLTF. The DNA for the CDR3 is TGTGCCAGCCTGAGGGGGCGCCACTCTGGGGCCAACGTCCTGACTTTC.

The chain is built from TRBV11-1 and TRBJ2-3; 16 nucleotides match TRBD2. The CDR3 totals 21 residues. Trimming took 4 bases from V and 0 from J; bases not matched to a gene: 13. In germline, CDR1 is SGHAT, CDR2 FQDESV (reference sequence). The CDR3 nucleotides read TGTGCCAGCAGCTCCGTACCGGGACTAGCGGGAGGGAGCCTAAGCACAGATACGCAGTATTTT. Protein product: CASSSVPGLAGGSLSTDTQYF.

The rearrangement joins TRBV27 to TRBJ2-3; no definite D call. The V end was cut by 6 bases, the J end by 2 bases, with 12 bases between. CDR3 length equals 14 residues. CDR1 and CDR2 (germline): MNHEY, SMNVEV (reference sequence). CDR3 loop: CASSAPRNTDTQYF. DNA of the CDR3: TGTGCCAGCAGCGCCCCCAGGAACACAGATACGCAGTATTTT.

By sample share, this clonotype is medium-sized. The chain links TRBV7-2 to TRBJ2-6; possibly TRBD1 for D (5 bases). Trimming pared 5 bases from V and 0 bases from J, leaving 5 bases between. This CDR3 has 14 residues. Germline CDR1 and CDR2: SGHTA and FQGNSA. The CDR3 here is CASSRGSGANVLTF. CDR3 DNA: TGTGCCAGCAGCAGGGGCTCTGGGGCCAACGTCCTGACTTTC.

Regarding this clonotype: This may arise from a read error, as a much more abundant clone is one base away. This chain uses TRBV4-2 with TRBJ2-7; D is uncertain. Germline CDR1 LGHNA, CDR2 YNFKEQ. The CDR3 is 15 amino acids. The V gene lost 1 base and the J gene lost 3 bases, with 13 bases spanning the gap. CDR3 in amino acids: CASSQVVGKDYEQYF. The CDR3 coding sequence is TGTGCCAGCAGCCAAGTTGTCGGCAAGGACTACGAGCAGTACTTC.

The chain combines TRBV3-1 with TRBJ1-1; D gene unclear. CDR3 length equals 13 residues. V was trimmed by 1 base and J by 8 bases, leaving 11 bases between them. Germline CDR1 is LGHDT and CDR2 is YNNKEL (reference sequence). CDR3 DNA: TGTGCCAGCAGCCAAGGGTCGAAGTGGGAAGCTTTCTTT. This encodes CASSQGSKWEAFF.

This clonotype was seen a single time. This chain links TRBV6-5 with TRBJ2-4; 8 bases are a match to TRBD1. The DNA end lines up better with TRBJ2-7; the J call may be wrong. CDR1 MNHEY and CDR2 SVGAGI come from the germline V gene. The CDR3 loop spans 15 amino acids. Written as DNA, the CDR3 is TGTGCCAGCAGGCAAACCGGGACAGGTCCCTACGAGCAGTACTTC. It specifies CASRQTGTGPYEQYF.

This clonotype was recorded at least ten times. V and J are TRBV10-3 and TRBJ2-1; weak D call: TRBD1 (6 bases). The V end lost 7 bases, the J end lost 5 bases, and 15 bases lay between the germline ends. There are 14 residues in the CDR3. Germline V gene sequence: CDR1 ENHRY, CDR2 SYGVKD. CDR3 sequence: CAIKPWTDNNEQFF. DNA for the CDR3: TGTGCCATCAAACCGTGGACAGATAACAATGAGCAGTTCTTC.

This chain connects TRBV5-6 to TRBJ2-3; TRBD1 aligns across 8 bases. This CDR3 is built from 14 residues. CDR1 and CDR2 from the germline V gene are SGHDT and YYEEEE. The V segment lost 3 bases and the J segment 4 bases; nucleotides outside the gene matches: 4. The CDR3 is CASSYGTGPDTQYF. As DNA, the CDR3 is TGTGCCAGCAGCTACGGGACAGGACCAGATACGCAGTATTTT.

V gene TRBV7-2 combines with J gene TRBJ2-1; D may be TRBD1 or TRBD2 (6 bases each). Germline V gene sequence: CDR1 SGHTA, CDR2 FQGNSA. There are 17 residues in the CDR3. V was clipped by 4 bases and J by 5 bases, with 21 bases between them. The CDR3 DNA is TGTGCCAGCAGCTCGTCCGGGACCCGGGGGCCCCACAATGAGCAGTTCTTC. It encodes CASSSSGTRGPHNEQFF.